This T cell receptor (beta chain) was sequenced in a study of cytomegalovirus exposure and HLA in healthy donors. In the study overall: In a later analysis, the 90 to 150 validation repertoires were reported to have used the same platform as the 600 to 800 first-cohort repertoires. Study outcomes and limitations: The authors enumerated some 160 TCR beta chains as linked to cytomegalovirus. Most TCR sequences showed up rarely, but some public TCRs showed up in many donors.

Produced via immunoSEQ multiplex PCR; TCRdb's table is partial and in-frame only. The sample consists of tens of thousands of clones, 90% to 95% of them appearing once. Remarks on this clone: Antigen: not known.

Trimming removed 0 bases at V and 1 base at J, with 10 bases between. Germline V gene lookup returns CDR1 MNHEY and CDR2 SMNVEV (reference sequence). This CDR3 spans 15 amino acids. The chain employs TRBV27 and TRBJ2-7; D unresolved. The specimen was PBMCs. This receptor was taken from a woman aged 25-40 years in good health and CMV-seropositive. CDR3: CASSLSLSYSYEQYF. The CDR3 bases are TGTGCCAGCAGTTTATCACTGAGTTATTCCTACGAGCAGTACTTC.